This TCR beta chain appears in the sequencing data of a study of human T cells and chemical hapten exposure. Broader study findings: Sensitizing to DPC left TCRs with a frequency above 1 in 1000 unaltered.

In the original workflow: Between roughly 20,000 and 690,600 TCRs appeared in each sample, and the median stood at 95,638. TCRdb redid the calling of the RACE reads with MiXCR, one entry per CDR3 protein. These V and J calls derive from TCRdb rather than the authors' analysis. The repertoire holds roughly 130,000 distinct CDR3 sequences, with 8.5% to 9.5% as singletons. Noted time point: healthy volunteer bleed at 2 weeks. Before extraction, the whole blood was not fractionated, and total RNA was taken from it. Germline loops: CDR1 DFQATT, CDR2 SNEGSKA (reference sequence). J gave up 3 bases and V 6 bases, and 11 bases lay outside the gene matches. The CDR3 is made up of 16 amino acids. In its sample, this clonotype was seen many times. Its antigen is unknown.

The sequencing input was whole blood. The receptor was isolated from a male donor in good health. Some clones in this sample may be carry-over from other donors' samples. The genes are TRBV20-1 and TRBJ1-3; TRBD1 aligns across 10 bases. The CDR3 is CSAPLVTGGFGNTIYF. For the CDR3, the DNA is TGCAGTGCCCCGCTCGTGACAGGGGGCTTTGGAAACACCATATATTTT.